The 24 T cell receptor beta chains listed next were all sequenced from one sample in a study of blood T cell repertoires in COVID-19. Assay used: immunoSEQ multiplex PCR; TCRdb lists only in-frame clones, some missing. The profile shows approximately 82,000 clones, roughly 80% of them singletons. Specimen: peripheral blood. The receptors shown here come from a woman between 70 and 85 years old with acute or convalescent COVID-19.

CDR3 DNA: TGTGCCAGCAGCCAAGGACAGGGGGCCCTTATCACCTTC. Protein sequence: CASSQGQGALITF. The chain employs TRBV3-1 (or the pseudogene TRBV3-2) and TRBJ1-2; 10 positions agree with TRBD1. V lost 1 base to trimming and J lost 13 bases; unmatched junction nucleotides: 6. CDR1 and CDR2 (germline): LGHDT, YNNKEL (reference sequence). This CDR3 is built from 13 residues.

The gene calls are TRBV5-1 and TRBJ1-2; D might be TRBD1 (5 bases). Germline CDR1 is SGHRS and CDR2 is YFSETQ. The CDR3 sequence is 12 residues long. The ends were cut back, 4 bases at V and 4 bases at J, with 8 bases in the middle. CDR3 DNA: TGCGCCAGCAGCCCAGGGTTCTATGGCTACACCTTC. This translates into CASSPGFYGYTF.

V is TRBV19 and J is TRBJ2-5, with a possible D match to TRBD2 (6 bases). Germline-derived CDR1 and CDR2 are LNHDA and SQIVND (reference sequence). The CDR3 is made up of 14 amino acids. V lost 8 bases, J lost 4 bases, and 17 bases lay in between. The CDR3 region is CASGVGGGGETQYF. CDR3 nucleotide sequence: TGTGCCAGTGGGGTCGGGGGAGGTGGAGAGACCCAGTACTTC.

The CDR3 region has the DNA TGTGCCAGTAGTATGATGCAGATACCGGAGGATACGCAGTATTTT. It yields the protein CASSMMQIPEDTQYF. This rearrangement joins TRBV19 to TRBJ2-3; D unclear. Germline CDR1 reads LNHDA; CDR2 reads SQIVND (reference sequence). V lost 3 bases, J lost 6 bases, and 16 bases lay in between. CDR3 size: 15 residues.

About this clone itself: Germline and junction disagree at one end, which may indicate a read error. V gene TRBV7-9 combines with J gene TRBJ1-2; 7 bases are shared with TRBD1. Germline V gives CDR1 SEHNR, CDR2 FQNEAQ (reference sequence). CDR3 length: 13 amino acids. CDR3 sequence (DNA): TGTGCCAGCAGCCTAGCCGACAGGGATGGCTACACCTTC. It translates to CASSLADRDGYTF.

This clone was recorded only once. The chain employs TRBV5-4 and TRBJ2-7, with 8 nucleotides matching TRBD2. CDR1 is SGHNT, CDR2 YYREEE, per germline (reference sequence). The length of the CDR3 is 14 residues. The V gene end was trimmed by 0 bases and the J gene end by 1 base; junction bases not matched to a gene: 0. The chain's CDR3 is CASSLGGRSYEQYF. The CDR3 DNA sequence: TGTGCCAGCAGCTTGGGCGGGAGGTCCTACGAGCAGTACTTC.

The chain is built from TRBV5-4 and TRBJ1-2; D gene unclear. Trimming shortened V by 0 bases and J by 1 base, and 4 bases separated the two germline ends. Germline values: CDR1 SGHNT, CDR2 YYREEE (reference sequence). This CDR3 contains 13 residues. CDR3 sequence reads: CASSLGHNYGYTF. CDR3 DNA sequence: TGTGCCAGCAGCTTGGGGCATAACTATGGCTACACCTTC.

J is TRBJ2-3 and V is TRBV7-2, with 10 bases aligning to TRBD2. The junction had 9 bases not matched to a gene; V was cut back by 5 bases and J by 4 bases. This CDR3 region has 16 residues. In germline, CDR1 is SGHTA, CDR2 FQGNSA. The CDR3 DNA reads as TGTGCCAGCAGCCCAAGAGCGGGAGGGTGGGCAGATACGCAGTATTTT. Translation gives CASSPRAGGWADTQYF.

In its sample, this clone was seen a few times. This chain uses TRBV23-1 with TRBJ2-3, with TRBD1 matching 11 bases. TRBV23-1 is designated an ORF whose function remains uncertain. CDR3 length: 16 amino acids. With 3 bases clipped from V and 1 base from J, the junction kept 3 bases outside the gene matches. The CDR3 loop reads CASSQRDRGCTDTQYF. CDR3 DNA: TGCGCCAGCAGTCAGCGGGACAGGGGGTGCACAGATACGCAGTATTTT.

V usage is TRBV7-2 and J usage is TRBJ2-2, with D possibly matching TRBD1 (6 bases). This CDR3 spans 16 amino acids. In germline, CDR1 is SGHTA, CDR2 FQGNSA. V dropped 1 base and J dropped 7 bases, with 16 bases sitting between them. The CDR3 DNA is TGTGCCAGCAGCTTAGAACTACAGGGTTGGGGCGGGGAGCTGTTTTTT. Translation: CASSLELQGWGGELFF.

The J gene is TRBJ2-2, the V gene TRBV5-1, with 8 bases aligning to TRBD1. The J segment lost 1 base and the V segment lost 0 bases, leaving 2 bases of the junction unmatched. Germline CDR1 reads SGHRS; CDR2 reads YFSETQ. The CDR3 is 16 amino acids. CDR3 coding DNA: TGCGCCAGCAGCTTGGTCGGGACAGGGAACACCGGGGAGCTGTTTTTT. Translated, it gives CASSLVGTGNTGELFF.

The chain combines TRBV24-1 with TRBJ2-7, with 8 nucleotides matching TRBD2. The CDR3 is 16 amino acids. The V and J ends lost 4 bases and 2 bases, in that order; junction bases with no gene match: 9. Germline V gives CDR1 KGHDR, CDR2 SFDVKD. CDR3 amino acids: CATSEPSTSGPYEQYF. In nucleotides, the CDR3 is TGTGCCACCAGTGAGCCGTCCACTAGCGGCCCCTACGAGCAGTACTTC.

V and J are TRBV19 and TRBJ1-1; possibly TRBD1 for D (5 bases). Deletions cut 10 bases from V and 0 bases from J, with 12 bases between. CDR3 length: 13 amino acids. Germline V gene sequence: CDR1 LNHDA, CDR2 SQIVND (reference sequence). The CDR3 bases are TGTGCCACGCGGACACAAATGAACACTGAAGCTTTCTTT. Translating gives CATRTQMNTEAFF.

The rearrangement joins TRBV7-9 to TRBJ2-2; the match to TRBD1 covers 12 bases. This CDR3 contains 19 residues. V shed 3 bases and J 3 bases; nucleotides not matched to a gene: 11. Per the germline V gene, CDR1 is SEHNR and CDR2 is FQNEAQ (reference sequence). The CDR3 nucleotides are TGTGCCAGCAGCTTGCGGGGACCGGGACAGGGGGCCCACACCGGGGAGCTGTTTTTT. It is translated as CASSLRGPGQGAHTGELFF.

This clone was picked up one time. This sequence joins TRBV9 and TRBJ2-5, with TRBD2 matching 13 bases. The germline CDR1 and CDR2 sequences are SGDLS and YYNGEE. V lost 0 bases, J lost 2 bases, and 4 bases stayed unmatched. CDR3 length: 17 amino acids. The CDR3 DNA reads TGTGCCAGCAGCGTAGGTTGGACTAGCGGGAGACAAGAGACCCAGTACTTC. Translated, it gives CASSVGWTSGRQETQYF. The variable domain in full, completed from reference TRBV9 and TRBJ2-5, reads DSGVTQTPKHLITATGQRVTLRCSPRSGDLSVYWYQQSLDQGLQFLIQYYNGEERAKGNILERFSAQQFPDLHSELNLSSLELGDSALYFCASSVGWTSGRQETQYFGPGTRLLVL.

This chain uses TRBV7-7 with TRBJ1-5, with D perhaps TRBD1 (6 bases). The germline V gene has CDR1 SSHAT and CDR2 FNYEAQ (reference sequence). V was shortened by 0 bases and J by 5 bases, with 17 bases between the two germline ends. This CDR3 is 17 amino acids long. The CDR3 loop is CASSLALIQGLDQPQHF. As DNA, the CDR3 is TGTGCCAGCAGCTTAGCGCTAATACAGGGATTGGATCAGCCCCAGCATTTT.

The rearrangement uses TRBV5-1 and TRBJ2-2; 10 bases match TRBD2. There are 15 residues in the CDR3. CDR1 SGHRS and CDR2 YFSETQ come from the germline V gene. The ends lost 2 bases at V and 7 bases at J; junction bases unmatched: 5. CDR3 bases: TGCGCCAGCAGCTTTCTAGCGGGAGCGGGCGGGGAGCTGTTTTTT. Protein sequence: CASSFLAGAGGELFF.

The chain links TRBV28 to TRBJ1-3, with a weak D call TRBD1 (6 bases). CDR3 length equals 14 residues. Per the germline V gene, CDR1 is MDHEN and CDR2 is SYDVKM. V lost 6 bases, J lost 4 bases, and 13 bases lay in between. CDR3 loop: CASSRGGGGNTIYF. The CDR3, as DNA: TGTGCCAGCAGCCGTGGTGGGGGCGGAAACACCATATATTTT.

The chain carries TRBV21-1 and TRBJ2-1; no check of the table's D call, TRBD2, against the DNA was made. TRBV21-1 is listed as a pseudogene. The CDR3 length is 24 residues. The chain's CDR3 is CASSKCQSSSVAGGPRGDKDEQFF. In nucleotides, the CDR3 is TGTGCCAGCAGCAAATGTCAAAGCTCTTCCGTAGCGGGAGGGCCTAGGGGCGACAAGGATGAGCAGTTCTTC.

The genes are TRBV10-1 and TRBJ1-1; D call uncertain. Trimming stripped 4 bases from V and 4 bases from J, with 7 bases between. The CDR3 has 12 residues. Germline V gene data show CDR1 as WNHNN and CDR2 as SYGVQD (reference sequence). The CDR3 DNA sequence: TGCGCCAGCAGTGCGGAGGGCACTGAAGCTTTCTTT. Amino acids: CASSAEGTEAFF.

This clone was counted only a few times. DNA of the CDR3: TGTGCCATCAGTGAGTCGGTAGGGGGACCTCAGCCCCAGCATTTT. Translation: CAISESVGGPQPQHF. The chain is built from TRBV10-3 and TRBJ1-5, with TRBD1 as a possible D gene (6 bases). The CDR3 length is 15 residues. V was clipped by 0 bases and J by 6 bases, with 12 bases between them. The germline gives CDR1 ENHRY, CDR2 SYGVKD.

In its sample, this clone was seen a few times. CDR3 bases: TGTGCCAGCAGTATGACAAGGTCCAGTTCACCCCTCCACTTT. The encoded protein is CASSMTRSSSPLHF. The rearrangement uses TRBV28 and TRBJ1-6; no firm D call. V dropped 5 bases and J dropped 9 bases, with 14 bases sitting between them. The CDR3 runs to 14 residues. Germline loops: CDR1 MDHEN, CDR2 SYDVKM.

The chain carries TRBV7-9 and TRBJ1-2, with unresolved D. The CDR3 length is 13 residues. V was clipped by 5 bases and J by 2 bases, with 9 bases between them. The germline V gene has CDR1 SEHNR and CDR2 FQNEAQ (reference sequence). The chain's CDR3 is CASSQLLNYGYTF. For the CDR3, the DNA is TGTGCCAGCAGCCAGTTACTAAACTATGGCTACACCTTC.

This chain joins TRBV18 and TRBJ2-7; D gene ambiguous. Germline assignment: CDR1 KGHSH and CDR2 LQKENI. This CDR3 is built from 13 residues. The germline V and J ends were trimmed by 4 bases and 6 bases, with 13 bases remaining between them. CDR3 sequence (DNA): TGTGCCAGCTCACAAGACCGGCGCGGCGAGCAGTACTTC. It is translated as CASSQDRRGEQYF.